This T cell receptor beta chain comes out of a study of vaccination and CD4 T cells after COVID-19 (dated by TCRdb to about 2022). About the full investigation: Convalescent patients had a positive SARS-CoV-2 result on nasal swab PCR, and of these patients, several had mild disease and one had severe disease. Post-COVID blood samples were collected from convalescent patients a median of approximately 93 days after diagnosis, with a range of roughly 30 to 161 days. Overlapping spike peptide pools from SARS-CoV-2 and from the common cold coronaviruses HCoV-NL63, HCoV-OC43 and HCoV-229E were used as culture stimuli. In the convalescent cohort there were six males and four females, among whom were two Hispanic individuals, seven Caucasians, two Asians and one multiracial person. The time from the second vaccine dose to post-vaccine blood sampling had a median of 72 days and ranged from about 14 to 250 days. In over 8 COVID-19 convalescent patients and a few infection-naive healthy vaccine recipients, researchers compared the spike-specific CD4+ TCR repertoire from before mRNA vaccination with the repertoire from after. Control cultures used a CEFX viral epitope pool as positive control, an HIV-1 Nef peptide pool as negative control, or no peptide. Each participant got two doses of either the Pfizer-BioNTech BNT162b2 vaccine (n=8) or the Moderna mRNA-1273 vaccine (n=2). Broader findings and caveats from the paper: Only a relatively small number of convalescent patients were included in the study, and early timepoints following natural infection were not analyzed. Among the post-vaccine SARS-CoV-2-reactive clones in convalescent patients, a median approximately 86% showed up only after vaccination, which suggests vaccine-specific priming. The median number of SARS-CoV-2-reactive clonotypes rose from around 21 after infection to 38 after vaccination, but the change was not significant. Nearly all vaccine-specific clones in convalescent patients (304 of 307) were mono-reactive for SARS-CoV-2 spike rather than cross-reactive with common cold coronaviruses.

The library was produced with PCR. DNA from cultured CD4+ T cells underwent TCR sequencing with the Oncomine TCR Beta short-read assay at the Johns Hopkins FTIC core. Genomic DNA was extracted from the cultured CD4+ T cells with the QIAamp micro DNA kit. Oncomine TCR Beta libraries made from cultured CD4+ T cells were pooled using unique dual indexes and sequenced on an Illumina iSeq 100. The original pipeline was this. Non-productive sequences were removed, and CDR3s that did not start with C, did not end with F or W, or were shorter than 7 amino acids were discarded. The MANAFEST web application identified antigen-specific clonotypes by comparing peptide-stimulated wells against reference wells and other culture wells. To be called positive, a clone needed an FDR below 0.05, an odds ratio above 5, and a productive frequency above 0.1% in at least two of three replicate wells. A clonotype counted as cross-reactive if it showed significant expansion both in the SARS-CoV-2 spike wells and in at least one common cold coronavirus spike condition. Similarity between CDR3 sequences was evaluated in R version 3.6.1 using Levenshtein distances (stringdist) and unrooted phylogenetic trees (ape). Using fastp trimming at Q25 and MiXCR clonotype assembly, TCRdb reanalyzed the public sequencing data and kept in-frame beta chains. Every entry covers one CDR3 protein and lists the most common genes and DNA from its rows. These V and J calls originate from TCRdb's pipeline instead of the authors' own analysis. The sample records more than 15,000 distinct CDR3 sequences, 52% of which are singletons. Roughly 9.1% of the sample is in the top ten clones.

Taken from the germline V gene, the CDR1 and CDR2 loops are MNHEY and SVGEGT. The CDR3 holds 13 amino acids from the cysteine to the phenylalanine. Left in the record is the CDR3 DNA by itself, 39 bases read in frame from the first base. A distance of 13 bases separates the germline ends of V and J, which lose 2 bases and 9 bases respectively. The treatment or condition label on this specimen signifies: roughly 10-day PBMC culture with coronavirus spike peptide pools or control peptides (ViraFEST assay). The ViraFEST assay was used in the study, in which antigen-specific T cells were expanded with peptide pools and expanded clonotypes were subsequently identified by TCR sequencing. The positive SARS-CoV-2 PCR tests of the convalescent patients were dated from March to December 2020, before the Alpha, Beta and Delta variants emerged in the United States. PBMCs were cultured at roughly 1.8 million per well in IMDM supplemented with approximately 5.3% human AB serum and 9 to 10 IU/ml IL-2, with about 10 ug/ml peptide pools added. Half of the culture medium was replaced with fresh IL-2-containing medium on days 3 and 7. After 10 to 11 days of culture, CD4+ T cells were isolated by negative selection with the EasySep CD4+ T cell isolation kit. Ficoll-Paque Plus gradient centrifugation was used to isolate PBMCs from whole blood, and the isolated PBMCs were then either used fresh or cryopreserved at -140C. In general, triplicate wells were set up for every culture condition.

Points on this clonotype: The clone's antigen remains unknown. Base qualities are not recorded, but no much larger clone differs from it by a single base.

Sample: CD4+ T cells from blood, cultured in vitro. The V and J segments used are TRBV6-2 or TRBV6-3 and TRBJ1-1; the D gene is possibly TRBD1, with 5 bases matching. This clonotype was sampled from a human donor who had recovered from COVID-19. The sequenced DNA: TGTGCCAGCAGTTACAGGGGCCTCTGGAAAGCTTTCTTT. Its amino acids are CASSYRGLWKAFF.